Following are 21 T cell receptor beta chains from one sample sequenced in a study of response to subunit inactivated influenza vaccine. In TCRdb, the RT-PCR reads were re-called with MiXCR into one record per CDR3 protein. The sample contains about 540,000 distinct CDR3 sequences, roughly 25% of which appear only once. This same sample was also taken into another study, of T cells expressing NK-cell markers. That report notes: Template switching by 5'RACE with UMIs generated the TCR beta cDNA.

The input for sequencing was CD4+ T cells sorted from PBMCs, taken 11 to 12 days after vaccination. The receptors were gathered from a man between 45 and 60 years old who received an inactivated influenza vaccine.

The chain combines TRBV27 with TRBJ2-7, with TRBD1 as a possible D gene (6 bases). Germline-derived CDR1 and CDR2 are MNHEY and SMNVEV (reference sequence). This CDR3 has 16 residues. The ends were cut back, 5 bases at V and 0 bases at J, with 17 bases in the middle. The CDR3 loop reads CASSKEDRISSYEQYF. The CDR3 bases are TGTGCCAGCAGTAAAGAAGACAGGATAAGCTCCTACGAGCAGTACTTC.

This clonotype has just a few counts. The rearrangement joins TRBV3-1 to TRBJ1-5, with 11 positions matching TRBD1. Germline CDR1 LGHDT, CDR2 YNNKEL (reference sequence). The CDR3 spans 15 residues. V lost 4 bases to trimming and J lost 6 bases; unmatched junction nucleotides: 5. CDR3 in amino acids: CASSLGQGGGQPQHF. The DNA of the CDR3 is TGTGCCAGCAGCCTGGGACAGGGGGGCGGTCAGCCCCAGCATTTT.

A few counts support this clonotype. The chain joins TRBV4-1 to TRBJ1-1; 9 bases are shared with TRBD1. CDR3 length: 15 amino acids. Germline V gene data show CDR1 as MGHRA and CDR2 as YSYEKL. V lost 7 bases, J lost 4 bases, and 10 bases stayed unmatched. The CDR3 protein is CASTSPGQGGTEAFF. Here the CDR3 DNA reads TGCGCCAGCACATCCCCGGGACAGGGAGGCACTGAAGCTTTCTTT.

This clonotype was counted many times. CDR3 protein: CASSVGSGQETQYF. Written as DNA, the CDR3 is TGTGCCAGCAGCGTAGGAAGCGGCCAAGAGACCCAGTACTTC. The chain joins TRBV9 to TRBJ2-5; tentative D call: TRBD2 (5 bases). V lost 0 bases and J lost 1, with 7 bases in between. The germline V gene has CDR1 SGDLS and CDR2 YYNGEE. The CDR3 totals 14 residues.

The chain uses TRBV15 and TRBJ2-2; tentatively, D is TRBD2 (6 bases). The CDR3 consists of 15 residues. The germline V gene has CDR1 LNHNV and CDR2 YYDKDF (reference sequence). Trimming cost V 4 bases and J 2 bases, with 11 bases left between them. In DNA, the CDR3 is TGTGCCACCAGCAAAGCGGGCGCTAACACCGGGGAGCTGTTTTTT. Translated, it gives CATSKAGANTGELFF.

This chain joins TRBV27 and TRBJ2-5; 8 bases agree with TRBD1. This CDR3 region has 16 residues. Trimming at V came to 6 bases and at J to 5 bases, leaving 14 bases not matched to a gene. Germline CDR1 reads MNHEY; CDR2 reads SMNVEV (reference sequence). CDR3 residues: CASSPIGQGWGETQYF. The CDR3 DNA sequence: TGTGCCAGCAGCCCTATAGGACAGGGCTGGGGGGAGACCCAGTACTTC.

The chain uses TRBV12-3 or TRBV12-4 and TRBJ1-1; D is ambiguous. Trimming stripped 1 base from V and 2 bases from J, with 8 bases between. This CDR3 region has 14 residues. This chain's CDR3 is CASSLETSNTEAFF. In DNA form, the CDR3 reads TGTGCCAGCAGTTTAGAAACAAGTAACACTGAAGCTTTCTTT.

This clonotype was counted at least ten times. This chain uses TRBV11-2 with TRBJ1-4, with D uncertain. CDR1 and CDR2 (germline): SGHAT, FQNNGV. The CDR3 contains 13 residues. V was shortened by 3 bases and J by 6 bases, with 8 bases between the two germline ends. In DNA form, the CDR3 reads TGTGCCAGCAGCTTCCGGGTAGATGAAAAACTGTTTTTT. Translation gives CASSFRVDEKLFF.

This clonotype showed up just a few times. This chain joins TRBV9 and TRBJ2-1, with no clear D. Germline loops: CDR1 SGDLS, CDR2 YYNGEE. V was cut by 0 bases and J by 4 bases, with 5 bases left in between. The CDR3 spans 13 residues. The CDR3 DNA is TGTGCCAGCAGCGTAGAACTGTACAATGAGCAGTTCTTC. This gives the protein CASSVELYNEQFF.

The rearrangement joins TRBV12-3 or TRBV12-4 to TRBJ1-5, with D maybe TRBD1 (5 bases). V dropped 3 bases and J dropped 6 bases, with 12 bases sitting between them. The CDR3 extends over 14 amino acids. CDR3 loop: CASSLGGGTQPQHF. CDR3 bases: TGTGCCAGCAGTTTGGGAGGTGGGACTCAGCCCCAGCATTTT.

The chain employs TRBV20-1 and TRBJ1-2; perhaps TRBD1 as D (5 bases). Per the germline V gene, CDR1 is DFQATT and CDR2 is SNEGSKA (reference sequence). Trimming stripped 3 bases from V and 4 bases from J, with 18 bases between. The CDR3 has 15 residues. CDR3 in amino acids: CSASEAGHGGYGYTF. The CDR3 DNA follows: TGCAGTGCTAGTGAGGCGGGGCACGGAGGCTATGGCTACACCTTC.

The chain carries TRBV3-1 and TRBJ2-5; 10 nucleotides agree with TRBD1. Germline V gene data show CDR1 as LGHDT and CDR2 as YNNKEL (reference sequence). This CDR3 comprises 15 residues. V was pared by 4 bases and J by 5 bases, with 7 bases of the junction left unmatched. This CDR3 is CASSRPLTGGETQYF. The DNA of the CDR3 is TGTGCCAGCAGCCGCCCTTTGACAGGGGGCGAGACCCAGTACTTC.

This clonotype was found a few times. The chain couples TRBV3-1 to TRBJ2-7; 10 nucleotides line up with TRBD2. The germline gives CDR1 LGHDT, CDR2 YNNKEL (reference sequence). The junction had 8 bases not matched to a gene; V was cut back by 6 bases and J by 3 bases. The length of the CDR3 is 15 residues. The CDR3 region is CASRRGLASVYEQYF. The CDR3 DNA reads TGTGCCAGCAGGAGGGGACTAGCGTCGGTCTACGAGCAGTACTTC.

The chain employs TRBV4-1 and TRBJ2-7, with D possibly TRBD1 on 6 matching bases. Trimming removed 1 base from V and 2 bases from J, with 12 bases in between. The V gene's germline CDR1 is MGHRA and CDR2 YSYEKL. The CDR3 is 15 residues long. The CDR3 loop reads CASSQVLDRAYEQYF. CDR3 bases: TGCGCCAGCAGCCAAGTACTGGACAGAGCCTACGAGCAGTACTTC.

This clonotype was seen only a few times. The V call is TRBV24-1, the J call TRBJ2-1, with a weak D call TRBD2 (5 bases). Germline CDR1 is KGHDR and CDR2 is SFDVKD. The CDR3 is 15 residues long. Between the trimmed V and J ends, which lost 0 bases and 3 bases, there was a span of 8 bases. The chain's CDR3 is CATSDLLAGYNEQFF. The CDR3 DNA is TGTGCCACCAGTGATTTGCTCGCGGGCTACAATGAGCAGTTCTTC.

This clonotype appeared a few times. The V gene is TRBV28, the J gene TRBJ2-2; D is undetermined. The CDR3 is made up of 12 amino acids. Germline assignment: CDR1 MDHEN and CDR2 SYDVKM. V lost 6 bases to trimming and J lost 6 bases, with 8 bases between them. CDR3 bases: TGTGCCAGCAGAGTCGTAGCCGGGGAGCTGTTTTTT. It specifies CASRVVAGELFF.

In the case of this clonotype: The junction departs from germline at one end; a sequencing error may be responsible. J is TRBJ2-7 and V is TRBV6-1, with 10 nucleotides matching TRBD1. The length of the CDR3 is 10 residues. Germline lookup yields CDR1 MNHNS and CDR2 SASEGT. CDR3 sequence: CASGRDRGVF. In nucleotides, the CDR3 is TGTGCCAGCGGCCGGGACAGGGGTGTGTTC.

This clonotype was observed a handful of times. The genes are TRBV20-1 and TRBJ2-5; TRBD2 matches at 7 bases. The CDR3 is 11 amino acids. The trim removed 5 bases at V and 3 bases at J, leaving 0 bases unmatched. Germline V gene lookup returns CDR1 DFQATT and CDR2 SNEGSKA (reference sequence). CDR3 residues: CSALAEETQYF. CDR3 in DNA: TGCAGTGCTCTAGCGGAAGAGACCCAGTACTTC.

This rearrangement joins TRBV9 to TRBJ2-7, with D perhaps assigned TRBD1 or TRBD2 (5 bases each). This CDR3 has 14 amino acids. CDR1 is SGDLS and CDR2 is YYNGEE in the germline V gene. Trimming cost V 0 bases and J 5 bases, with 12 bases left between them. The CDR3 nucleotides are TGTGCCAGCAGCGTAGGTCGAGGGGAGCACGAGCAGTACTTC. Protein sequence: CASSVGRGEHEQYF.

The gene calls are TRBV20-1 and TRBJ2-3; D possibly matches TRBD1 or TRBD2 (5 bases each). The germline V gene has CDR1 DFQATT and CDR2 SNEGSKA (reference sequence). The CDR3 spans 14 residues. V was pared by 5 bases and J by 0 bases, with 12 bases between. This chain's CDR3 is CSAVRGASTDTQYF. CDR3 in DNA: TGCAGTGCTGTGAGGGGAGCTAGCACAGATACGCAGTATTTT.

This clonotype was picked up many times. The chain uses TRBV12-3 or TRBV12-4 and TRBJ2-1; TRBD2 agrees at 10 bases. This CDR3 has 15 residues. The J segment lost 7 bases and the V segment lost 2 bases, leaving 5 bases of the junction unmatched. The chain's CDR3 is CASSLRLAGVNEQFF. Written as DNA, the CDR3 is TGTGCCAGCAGTTTAAGGCTAGCGGGGGTGAATGAGCAGTTCTTC.